Following are 17 T cell receptor beta chains from one sample sequenced in a study of T cell repertoires in aging, cancer and after chemotherapy. TRB rearrangements spanning V, D and J were amplified using mixed TRB-A/B primers. TCRdb analysed the multiplex PCR reads with MiXCR anew, one entry per CDR3 protein. The sample has several thousand distinct CDR3 sequences, about 29% seen once; the top ten hold 35% to 50%. Amplification of TCR beta used genomic DNA extracted from peripheral blood. Sequenced material: blood. These receptors came from a human donor in good health.

This clonotype is deemed medium-sized. The chain combines TRBV19 with TRBJ2-7; 11 bases fit TRBD2. CDR3 length: 17 residues. Germline lookup yields CDR1 LNHDA and CDR2 SQIVND (reference sequence). The trim removed 0 bases at V and 3 bases at J, leaving 7 bases unmatched. CDR3 region: CASSIDHGLAGGYEQYF. DNA of the CDR3: TGTGCCAGTAGTATAGATCATGGCCTAGCGGGAGGCTACGAGCAGTACTTC.

This clonotype was picked up a small number of times. The V and J genes are TRBV14 and TRBJ2-6; D is ambiguous. V was clipped by 4 bases and J by 7 bases, with 8 bases between them. This CDR3 contains 13 residues. Germline CDR1 and CDR2: SGHDN and FVKESK. The CDR3 loop reads CASSRTVANVLTF. The CDR3 region has the DNA TGTGCCAGCAGCCGCACAGTTGCCAACGTCCTGACTTTC.

Remarks on this clonotype: A much larger clone differs from this one at a single base, so this may be a read error. The V gene is TRBV30, the J gene TRBJ1-4, with D possibly being TRBD1 (5 bases). The CDR3 is 13 amino acids. Germline CDR1 is GTSNPN and CDR2 is SVGIG (reference sequence). CDR3 sequence reads: CAWKGRTNENLFF. The DNA for the CDR3 is TGTGCCTGGAAGGGCAGGACAAATGAAAATCTGTTTTTT.

Only a few counts were recorded for this clonotype. The V call is TRBV21-1, the J call TRBJ1-2; TRBD1, the table's D call, was not compared with the DNA. TRBV21-1 is shown as a pseudogene. The CDR3 is 16 amino acids. The CDR3 loop reads CASSKAGSGGNHGYTF. The CDR3 region has the DNA TGTGCCAGCAGCAAGGCTGGTTCAGGGGGGAACCATGGCTACACCTTC.

The rearrangement joins TRBV7-9 to TRBJ2-1, with 9 bases identical to TRBD2. This CDR3 has 16 amino acids. Trimming cost V 6 bases and J 5 bases; bases outside gene matches: 11. Germline-derived CDR1 and CDR2 are SEHNR and FQNEAQ (reference sequence). CDR3 region: CASSPPWTSVHNEQFF. The CDR3, as DNA: TGTGCCAGCAGTCCGCCCTGGACTAGCGTTCACAATGAGCAGTTCTTC.

This chain joins TRBV7-9 and TRBJ1-3, with D possibly matching TRBD1 (6 bases). The V gene lost 0 bases and the J gene lost 2 bases, with 8 bases spanning the gap. CDR1 SEHNR and CDR2 FQNEAQ come from the germline V gene (reference sequence). This CDR3 contains 15 residues. The CDR3 loop is CASSLAGAPGNTIYF. The CDR3 DNA reads as TGTGCCAGCAGCTTAGCGGGGGCTCCTGGAAACACCATATATTTT.

This clonotype is termed medium-sized. The chain has TRBV7-6 and TRBJ2-1; TRBD1 matches 8 bases. The CDR3 covers 14 residues. CDR1 is SGHVS and CDR2 is FNYEAQ in the germline V gene. V shed 5 bases, J shed 7 bases, and the junction held 7 bases outside the gene matches. CDR3 bases: TGTGCCAGCAGCCCGCGGACAGGGTCGAATGAGCAGTTCTTC. It yields the protein CASSPRTGSNEQFF.

The chain joins TRBV20-1 to TRBJ1-6, with a possible D match to TRBD1 (6 bases). The CDR3 is 13 amino acids. With 6 bases removed from V and 4 bases from J, the gap between germline ends came to 10 bases. Germline V gives CDR1 DFQATT, CDR2 SNEGSKA (reference sequence). For the CDR3, the DNA is TGCAGTGCGGAGACAGGTTATAATTCACCCCTCCACTTT. Its translation is CSAETGYNSPLHF.

Concerning this clonotype itself: One end of the junction varies from germline; a read error may be responsible. J is TRBJ1-3 and V is TRBV5-4, with 8 bases matching TRBD1. This CDR3 has 16 amino acids. Per germline, CDR1 SGHNT and CDR2 YYREEE (reference sequence). The CDR3 here is CASSLTGQGTGNTIYF. The DNA of the CDR3 is TGCGCCAGCAGCTTGACAGGACAGGGAACTGGAAACACCATATATTTT.

This clonotype occurred a few times. The CDR3 here is CATSDLQSRPVREKLFF. The DNA of the CDR3 is TGTGCCACCAGTGATTTGCAGTCTCGCCCGGTCCGGGAAAAACTGTTTTTT. The chain recombines TRBV24-1 with TRBJ1-4; D gene uncertain. Per germline, CDR1 KGHDR and CDR2 SFDVKD. This CDR3 contains 17 residues. The V end lost 0 bases, the J end lost 8 bases, and 18 bases lay between the germline ends.

The chain carries TRBV27 and TRBJ2-1; 10 bases match TRBD2. Per the germline V gene, CDR1 is MNHEY and CDR2 is SMNVEV (reference sequence). V shed 5 bases, J shed 1 base, and the junction held 5 bases outside the gene matches. This CDR3 is built from 16 residues. CDR3 region: CASSRASGRSYNEQFF. The CDR3 region has the DNA TGTGCCAGCAGTAGGGCTAGCGGGAGATCCTACAATGAGCAGTTCTTC.

The rearrangement uses TRBV30 and TRBJ1-3, with no clear D. The germline gives CDR1 GTSNPN, CDR2 SVGIG (reference sequence). The CDR3 contains 12 residues. Trimming took 4 bases from V and 1 from J, leaving 5 bases between them. This chain's CDR3 is CAWKGSGNTIYF. The DNA for the CDR3 is TGTGCCTGGAAAGGTTCTGGAAACACCATATATTTT.

This sequence joins TRBV15 and TRBJ2-7; 10 nucleotides align to TRBD2. Germline CDR1 is LNHNV and CDR2 is YYDKDF (reference sequence). This CDR3 is built from 15 residues. The V segment lost 0 bases and the J segment 2 bases; nucleotides outside the gene matches: 1. This CDR3 is CATSRETSGAYEQYF. In DNA, the CDR3 is TGTGCCACCAGCAGAGAAACTAGCGGGGCCTACGAGCAGTACTTC.

The rearrangement joins TRBV4-1 to TRBJ2-7; possibly TRBD1 for D (6 bases). Trimming took 1 base from V and 1 from J, leaving 17 bases between them. There are 17 residues in the CDR3. CDR1 and CDR2 from the germline V gene are MGHRA and YSYEKL. The CDR3 protein is CASSQVILRDKSYEQYF. The CDR3 DNA reads as TGCGCCAGCAGCCAAGTTATCCTCCGGGACAAGTCCTACGAGCAGTACTTC.

This clonotype is deemed medium-sized. The V call is TRBV19, the J call TRBJ2-1, with 13 bases fitting TRBD2. The V gene's germline CDR1 is LNHDA and CDR2 SQIVND (reference sequence). This CDR3 comprises 15 residues. Unmatched junction bases numbered 4, after V lost 5 bases and J lost 6 bases. The DNA of the CDR3 is TGTGCCAGTAGTTCTAGGACTAGCGGGAGCAATGAGCAGTTCTTC. The encoded protein is CASSSRTSGSNEQFF.

This clonotype is medium-sized in the sample. V and J are TRBV19 and TRBJ1-5; a possible D gene is TRBD1 (5 bases). CDR1 LNHDA and CDR2 SQIVND come from the germline V gene (reference sequence). V was trimmed by 6 bases and J by 3 bases, leaving 21 bases between them. There are 17 residues in the CDR3. Here the CDR3 DNA reads TGTGCCAGTAGGCCCCAGGGCGGAATATCCTTCAATCAGCCCCAGCATTTT. Translated, it gives CASRPQGGISFNQPQHF.

This clonotype was counted a few times. The chain is built from TRBV20-1 and TRBJ2-2; a possible D gene is TRBD1 (7 bases). The CDR3 is 16 residues long. Germline V gene lookup returns CDR1 DFQATT and CDR2 SNEGSKA (reference sequence). Trimming removed 3 bases from V and 5 bases from J, with 19 bases in between. The CDR3 nucleotides are TGCAGTGCTAGGGACCAGGGGGGCGGAGGGACCGGGGAGCTGTTTTTT. It yields the protein CSARDQGGGGTGELFF.